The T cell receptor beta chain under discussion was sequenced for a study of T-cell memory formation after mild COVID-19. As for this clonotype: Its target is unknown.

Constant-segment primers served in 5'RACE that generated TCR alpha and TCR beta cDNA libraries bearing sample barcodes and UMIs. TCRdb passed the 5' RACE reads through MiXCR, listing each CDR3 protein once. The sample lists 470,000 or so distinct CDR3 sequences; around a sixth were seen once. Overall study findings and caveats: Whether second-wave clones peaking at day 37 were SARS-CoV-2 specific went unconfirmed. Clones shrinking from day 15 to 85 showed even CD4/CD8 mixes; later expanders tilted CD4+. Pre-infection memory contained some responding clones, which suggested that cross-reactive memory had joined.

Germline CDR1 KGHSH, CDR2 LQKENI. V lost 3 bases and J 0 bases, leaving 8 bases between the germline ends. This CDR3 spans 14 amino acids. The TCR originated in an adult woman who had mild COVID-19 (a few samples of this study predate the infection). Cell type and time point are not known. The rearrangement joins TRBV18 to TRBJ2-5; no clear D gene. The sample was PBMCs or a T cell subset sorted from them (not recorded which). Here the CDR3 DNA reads TGTGCCAGCTCACCTAGACGGAACCAAGAGACCCAGTACTTC. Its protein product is CASSPRRNQETQYF. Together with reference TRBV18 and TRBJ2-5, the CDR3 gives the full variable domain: NAGVMQNPRHLVRRRGQEARLRCSPMKGHSHVYWYRQLPEEGLKFMVYLQKENIIDESGMPKERFSAEFPKEGPSILRIQQVVRGDSAAYFCASSPRRNQETQYFGPGTRLLVL.